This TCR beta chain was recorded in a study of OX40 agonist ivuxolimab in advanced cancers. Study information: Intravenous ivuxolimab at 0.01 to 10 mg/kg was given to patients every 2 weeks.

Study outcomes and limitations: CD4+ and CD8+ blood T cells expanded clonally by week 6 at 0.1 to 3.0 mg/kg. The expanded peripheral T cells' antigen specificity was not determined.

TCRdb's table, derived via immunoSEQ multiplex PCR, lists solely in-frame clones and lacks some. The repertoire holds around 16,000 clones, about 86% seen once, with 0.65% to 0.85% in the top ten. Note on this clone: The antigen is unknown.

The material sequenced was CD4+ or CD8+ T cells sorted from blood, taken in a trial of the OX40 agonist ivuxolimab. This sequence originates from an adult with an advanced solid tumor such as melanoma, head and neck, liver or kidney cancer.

CDR3 sequence (DNA): TGCAGCGTTGTGTCGGGCTCTGGGGCCAACGTCCTGACTTTC. It codes for CSVVSGSGANVLTF. J is TRBJ2-6 and V is TRBV29-1; D is uncertain. The germline V gene encodes CDR1 SQVTM and CDR2 ANQGSEA. This CDR3 is 14 amino acids long. Between the trimmed V and J ends, which lost 4 bases and 0 bases, there was a span of 7 bases. The complete variable domain, with remaining parts taken from reference TRBV29-1 and TRBJ2-6, reads SAVISQKPSRDICQRGTSLTIQCQVDSQVTMMFWYRQQPGQSLTLIATANQGSEATYESGFVIDKFPISRPNLTFSTLTVSNMSPEDSSIYLCSVVSGSGANVLTFGAGSRLTVL.